This T cell receptor beta chain was found in a study of blood T cell repertoires in COVID-19. The overall study: Samples of COVID-19 (acute and convalescent) were obtained from the United States, Italy and Spain. Nucleic acid was either cDNA or gDNA, and it came from T cells, B-cell-depleted T cells, or PBMCs.

Trimming cost V 0 bases and J 0 bases, with 7 bases left between them. This CDR3 has 15 residues. CDR1 SGDLS and CDR2 YYNGEE come from the germline V gene. In the study's own analysis: For nucleated cells, counts were estimated from reference gene primer amplification. Profiled with immunoSEQ multiplex PCR; TCRdb holds only in-frame clones, not every one. V and J calls and clone size are given by that table; D and trimming were obtained from the DNA. This table holds 200,000 to 250,000 clones, approximately 79% found once. The sample consisted of peripheral blood. This clonotype was obtained from a woman between 40 and 50 years old with active or convalescent COVID-19. The chain employs TRBV9 and TRBJ2-1, with D tentatively TRBD1 (6 bases). CDR3 sequence (DNA): TGTGCCAGCAGCGTAGTAGGGGGCTCCTACAATGAGCAGTTCTTC. It codes for CASSVVGGSYNEQFF.